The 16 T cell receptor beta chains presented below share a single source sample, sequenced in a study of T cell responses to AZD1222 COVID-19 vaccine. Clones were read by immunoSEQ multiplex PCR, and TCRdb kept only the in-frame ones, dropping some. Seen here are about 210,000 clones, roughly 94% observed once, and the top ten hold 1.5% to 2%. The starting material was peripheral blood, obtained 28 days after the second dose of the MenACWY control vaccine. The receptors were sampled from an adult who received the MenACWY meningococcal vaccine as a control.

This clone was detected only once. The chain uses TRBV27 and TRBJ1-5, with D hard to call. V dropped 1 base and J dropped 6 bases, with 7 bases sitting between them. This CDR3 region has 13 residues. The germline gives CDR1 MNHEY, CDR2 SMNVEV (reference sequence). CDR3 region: CASSLWEGQPQHF. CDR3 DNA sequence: TGTGCCAGCAGTTTATGGGAGGGTCAGCCCCAGCATTTT.

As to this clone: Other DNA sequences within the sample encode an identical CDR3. This chain's CDR3 is CASSLAVSYEQYF. DNA for the CDR3: TGCGCCAGCAGCTTGGCGGTCTCCTACGAGCAGTACTTC. The rearrangement links TRBV5-1 to TRBJ2-7; D call uncertain. This CDR3 spans 13 amino acids. Trimming cost V 0 bases and J 0 bases, with 4 bases left between them. Germline V gene data show CDR1 as SGHRS and CDR2 as YFSETQ. Combining the CDR3 with reference TRBV5-1 and TRBJ2-7 gives the whole variable domain KAGVTQTPRYLIKTRGQQVTLSCSPISGHRSVSWYQQTPGQGLQFLFEYFSETQRNKGNFPGRFSGRQFSNSRSEMNVSTLELGDSALYLCASSLAVSYEQYFGPGTRLTVT.

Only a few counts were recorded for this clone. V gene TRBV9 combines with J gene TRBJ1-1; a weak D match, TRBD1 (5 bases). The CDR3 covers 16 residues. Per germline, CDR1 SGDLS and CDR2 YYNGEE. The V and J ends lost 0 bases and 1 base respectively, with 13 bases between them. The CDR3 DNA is TGTGCCAGCAGCGTAGGATTGCGGGGGACGAACACTGAAGCTTTCTTT. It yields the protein CASSVGLRGTNTEAFF.

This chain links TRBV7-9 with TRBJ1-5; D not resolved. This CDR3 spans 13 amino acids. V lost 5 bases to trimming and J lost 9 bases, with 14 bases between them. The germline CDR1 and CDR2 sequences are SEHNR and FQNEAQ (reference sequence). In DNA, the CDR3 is TGTGCCAGCAGCCCTCTTATGGATCTGCCCCAGCATTTT. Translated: CASSPLMDLPQHF.

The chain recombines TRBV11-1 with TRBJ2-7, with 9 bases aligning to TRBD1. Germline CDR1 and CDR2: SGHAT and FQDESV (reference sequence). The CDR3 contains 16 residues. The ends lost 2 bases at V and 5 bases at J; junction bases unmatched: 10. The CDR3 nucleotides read TGTGCCAGCAGCTTACGTCTAGGGACAGGGTGGGACGAGCAGTACTTC. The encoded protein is CASSLRLGTGWDEQYF.

Written as DNA, the CDR3 is TGTGCCAGCAGGGGCCCGGGACAGGTTCCGTCCTCTGGAAACACCATATATTTT. Translating gives CASRGPGQVPSSGNTIYF. The V and J genes are TRBV28 and TRBJ1-3, with 8 bases aligning to TRBD1. This CDR3 contains 18 residues. Trimming at V came to 6 bases and at J to 0 bases, leaving 13 bases not matched to a gene. CDR1 is MDHEN and CDR2 is SYDVKM in the germline V gene.

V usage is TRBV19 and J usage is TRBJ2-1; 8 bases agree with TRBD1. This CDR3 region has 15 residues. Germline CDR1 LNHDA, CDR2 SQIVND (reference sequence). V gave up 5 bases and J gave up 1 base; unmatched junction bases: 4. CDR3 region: CASSADRGSYNEQFF. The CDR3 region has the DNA TGTGCCAGTAGTGCCGACAGGGGATCCTACAATGAGCAGTTCTTC.

The CDR3 protein is CASSPRLAGASYEQYF. CDR3 DNA: TGTGCCAGCAGTCCACGACTAGCGGGGGCCTCCTACGAGCAGTACTTC. The chain has TRBV28 and TRBJ2-7; 12 nucleotides align to TRBD2. The germline CDR1 and CDR2 sequences are MDHEN and SYDVKM. V was pared by 5 bases and J by 0 bases, with 5 bases of the junction left unmatched. The CDR3 extends over 16 amino acids.

In DNA, the CDR3 is TGTGCCAGCAGTGCCAGGGACCCGGTCTTGGGTGAGGCCAAAAACATTCAGTACTTC. It encodes CASSARDPVLGEAKNIQYF. The chain combines TRBV6-1 with TRBJ2-4; possibly TRBD1 or TRBD2 for D (5 bases each). Trimming removed 4 bases at V and 1 base at J, with 23 bases between. Germline V gene sequence: CDR1 MNHNS, CDR2 SASEGT. The CDR3 contains 19 residues.

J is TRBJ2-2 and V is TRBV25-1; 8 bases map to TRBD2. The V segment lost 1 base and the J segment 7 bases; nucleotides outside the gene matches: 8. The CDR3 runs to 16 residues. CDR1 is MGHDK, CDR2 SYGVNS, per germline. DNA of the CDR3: TGTGCCAGCAGTGAATCCGGGAGGGGAGGCATCGGGGAGCTGTTTTTT. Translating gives CASSESGRGGIGELFF. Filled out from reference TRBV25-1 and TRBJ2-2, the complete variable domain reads EADIYQTPRYLVIGTGKKITLECSQTMGHDKMYWYQQDPGMELHLIHYSYGVNSTEKGDLSSESTVSRIRTEHFPLTLESARPSHTSQYLCASSESGRGGIGELFFGEGSRLTVL.

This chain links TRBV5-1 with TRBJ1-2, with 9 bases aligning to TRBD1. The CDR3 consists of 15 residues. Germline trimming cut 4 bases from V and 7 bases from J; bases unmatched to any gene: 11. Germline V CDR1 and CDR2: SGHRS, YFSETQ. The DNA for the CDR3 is TGCGCCAGCAGCCCCGGGGCAGGACAGGGGTTTGGCTACACCTTC. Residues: CASSPGAGQGFGYTF.

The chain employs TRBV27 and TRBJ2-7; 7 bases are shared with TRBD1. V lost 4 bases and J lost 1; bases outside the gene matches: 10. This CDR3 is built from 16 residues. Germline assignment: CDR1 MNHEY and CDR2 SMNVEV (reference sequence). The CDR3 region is CASSSQTPTGSYEQYF. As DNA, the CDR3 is TGTGCCAGCAGTTCCCAAACCCCGACAGGGTCCTACGAGCAGTACTTC.

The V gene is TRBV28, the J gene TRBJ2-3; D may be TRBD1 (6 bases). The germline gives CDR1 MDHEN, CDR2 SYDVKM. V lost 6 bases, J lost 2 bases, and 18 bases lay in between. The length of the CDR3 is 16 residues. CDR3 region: CASRRPGHNPTDTQYF. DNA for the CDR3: TGTGCCAGCAGGCGACCGGGACATAATCCCACAGATACGCAGTATTTT.

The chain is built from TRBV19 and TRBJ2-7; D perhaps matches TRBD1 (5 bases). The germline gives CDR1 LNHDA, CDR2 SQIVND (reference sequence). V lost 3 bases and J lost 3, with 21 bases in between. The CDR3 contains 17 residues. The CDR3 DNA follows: TGTGCCAGTAGTATTGCGGCGACAGAGTACAACCACTACGAGCAGTACTTC. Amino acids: CASSIAATEYNHYEQYF. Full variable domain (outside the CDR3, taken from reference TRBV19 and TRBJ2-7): DGGITQSPKYLFRKEGQNVTLSCEQNLNHDAMYWYRQDPGQGLRLIYYSQIVNDFQKGDIAEGYSVSREKKESFPLTVTSAQKNPTAFYLCASSIAATEYNHYEQYFGPGTRLTVT.

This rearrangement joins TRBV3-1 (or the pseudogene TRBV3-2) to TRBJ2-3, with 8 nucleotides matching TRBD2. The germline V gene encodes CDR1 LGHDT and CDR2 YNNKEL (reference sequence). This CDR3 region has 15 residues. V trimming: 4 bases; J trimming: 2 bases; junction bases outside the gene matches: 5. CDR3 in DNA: TGTGCCAGCAGCCCAGGGACTAGTTCCACAGATACGCAGTATTTT. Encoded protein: CASSPGTSSTDTQYF.

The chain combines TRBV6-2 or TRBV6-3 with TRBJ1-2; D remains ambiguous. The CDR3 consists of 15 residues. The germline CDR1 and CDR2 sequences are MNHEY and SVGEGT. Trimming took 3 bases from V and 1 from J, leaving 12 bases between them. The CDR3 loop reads CASSYYGRDNYGYTF. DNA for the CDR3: TGTGCCAGCAGTTATTATGGACGCGATAACTATGGCTACACCTTC.